This entry describes one T cell receptor (beta chain). Its cognate antigen is unknown. The template-switching step introduced UMIs that carried a 6-nucleotide sample barcode. TCRdb reanalyzed the 5' RACE reads and collapses them to one entry per CDR3 protein, without DNA. This table lists fewer than 400,000 distinct CDR3 sequences. These data belong to a study of monozygotic twins with inflammatory bowel disease. Findings of the study overall: Among IBD patients, TCRbeta diversity (inverse Simpson) was lower than in healthy co-twins.

Sequencing was carried out using blood. The receptor comes from a human donor with ulcerative colitis or Crohn's disease, or a healthy co-twin of an affected twin (not recorded which).

CDR3 amino acids: CASSSDQGTNTEELFF. The chain recombines TRBV12-3 or TRBV12-4 with TRBJ2-2; there is no DNA to check the TCRdb D call of TRBD1. The CDR3 covers 16 residues.